In its sample, the clone carrying this T cell receptor (beta chain) was seen a few times. Unique molecular identifiers were added to individual cDNA molecules. One entry per CDR3 protein, called by TCRdb with MiXCR from the 5' RACE reads. The data hold 53,000 or so distinct CDR3 sequences, with around a tenth observed a single time. This sample is drawn from a study of early T cells in non-severe SARS-CoV-2 infection. Study as a whole: Chains were not paired, and sequencing was done on bulk RNA from unsorted whole blood.

This CDR3 contains 14 residues. Trimming cost V 5 bases and J 0 bases, with 10 bases left between them. Per germline, CDR1 MNHEY and CDR2 SMNVEV (reference sequence). The origin of this receptor is an adult who was a healthcare worker with PCR-confirmed SARS-CoV-2 infection or an uninfected control (not recorded which). This chain uses TRBV27 with TRBJ1-1, with D unclear. Sample: whole blood. The CDR3 DNA sequence: TGTGCCAGCAGTACGACCGCGATGAACACTGAAGCTTTCTTT. As protein: CASSTTAMNTEAFF.